These 14 T cell receptor beta chains originate from one sample sequenced in a study of shared clonotypes between healthy human individuals. Clones were sequenced by immunoSEQ multiplex PCR, and TCRdb holds only the in-frame ones, with some missing. The repertoire consists of about 490,000 clones, with 76% occurring once and the leading ten covering 13%. The sample was PBMCs. Every receptor here comes from a woman between 40 and 55 years old in good health. Some clones in this sample may be carry-over from other donors' samples.

This clone showed up just once. J is TRBJ2-1 and V is TRBV11-2; the D is unclear. CDR1 is SGHAT, CDR2 FQNNGV, per germline. Trimming left V 2 bases short and J 8 bases short, with 7 bases between. The CDR3 loop spans 12 amino acids. Here the CDR3 reads CASSLTGYEQFF. In nucleotides, the CDR3 is TGTGCCAGCAGCTTAACGGGTTATGAGCAGTTCTTC.

The J gene is TRBJ2-3, the V gene TRBV2, with 8 bases matching TRBD2. This CDR3 contains 15 residues. CDR1 and CDR2 (germline): SNHLY, FYNNEI. The V segment lost 3 bases and the J segment 2 bases; nucleotides outside the gene matches: 4. The CDR3 nucleotides are TGTGCCAGCAGTGATCCGGGAGGGCCCACAGATACGCAGTATTTT. It yields the protein CASSDPGGPTDTQYF.

The chain's CDR3 is CASSVGMNTEAFF. For the CDR3, the DNA is TGTGCCAGCAGCGTGGGGATGAACACTGAAGCTTTCTTT. V usage is TRBV7-9 and J usage is TRBJ1-1; D remains ambiguous. This CDR3 has 13 residues. Germline V lookup: CDR1 SEHNR, CDR2 FQNEAQ (reference sequence). Deletions cut 5 bases from V and 0 bases from J, with 7 bases between. Full variable domain (rest looked up from reference TRBV7-9 and TRBJ1-1): DTGVSQNPRHKITKRGQNVTFRCDPISEHNRLYWYRQTLGQGPEFLTYFQNEAQLEKSRLLSDRFSAERPKGSFSTLEIQRTEQGDSAMYLCASSVGMNTEAFFGQGTRLTVV.

V is TRBV5-4 and J is TRBJ2-7; D ambiguous. Germline V gives CDR1 SGHNT, CDR2 YYREEE (reference sequence). Deletions cut 1 base from V and 7 bases from J, with 15 bases between. CDR3 length equals 14 residues. The CDR3 loop reads CASSLPSSSQEQYF. The CDR3 DNA follows: TGTGCCAGCAGCTTGCCGTCCTCCTCTCAAGAGCAGTACTTC.

Details on this clone: A read error may be the cause here, since a much bigger clone is one base away. V usage is TRBV5-1 and J usage is TRBJ2-3, with D uncertain. Trimming stripped 7 bases from V and 6 bases from J, with 15 bases between. The length of the CDR3 is 13 residues. CDR1 and CDR2 from the germline V gene are SGHRS and YFSETQ. The CDR3 bases are TGCGCCAGCGGCCCAAGTAGCCCCGATACGCAGTATTTT. This codes for CASGPSSPDTQYF.

The genes are TRBV19 and TRBJ2-7, with a tentative D call TRBD2 (6 bases). The CDR3 loop spans 15 amino acids. Germline loops: CDR1 LNHDA, CDR2 SQIVND (reference sequence). V lost 10 bases, J lost 2 bases, and 21 bases lay in between. The CDR3 DNA is TGTGCCACCGCGCCCGGGGACGGGGAGGCCTACGAGCAGTACTTC. Its protein product is CATAPGDGEAYEQYF.

The chain joins TRBV4-3 to TRBJ2-1, with 10 nucleotides matching TRBD2. The V gene's germline CDR1 is LGHNA and CDR2 YSLEER. CDR3 length equals 17 residues. Trimming at V came to 3 bases and at J to 4 bases, leaving 9 bases not matched to a gene. CDR3 DNA sequence: TGCGCCAGCAGCCAGTCCGCCAGACTAGCGGGTTACAATGAGCAGTTCTTC. Its translation: CASSQSARLAGYNEQFF.

Worth noting for this clone: One end of the junction fails to match germline, which may point to a read error. The gene calls are TRBV14 and TRBJ1-1, with D possibly matching TRBD1 (5 bases). The CDR3 spans 11 residues. The germline CDR1 and CDR2 sequences are SGHDN and FVKESK. The CDR3 DNA reads TGTGCCAGCATCAATCGGGGGTACATCTACTTT. Translating gives CASINRGYIYF.

V gene TRBV10-2 combines with J gene TRBJ2-7, with D uncertain. The CDR3 has 14 residues. With 6 bases removed from V and 2 bases from J, the gap between germline ends came to 14 bases. The germline V gene has CDR1 WSHSY and CDR2 SAAADI. The CDR3: CASRPGPEAYEQYF. CDR3 DNA sequence: TGCGCCAGCAGGCCCGGCCCCGAGGCCTACGAGCAGTACTTC.

As to this clone: The sample carries other DNA sequences with the same CDR3. The chain joins TRBV6-5 to TRBJ2-2, with 7 bases that match TRBD2. The CDR3 runs to 16 residues. Germline V gives CDR1 MNHEY, CDR2 SVGAGI. Trimming removed 2 bases from V and 6 bases from J; junction bases left unmatched: 9. The CDR3 DNA reads TGTGCCAGCAGTTACGGGAGGGGATTGAAGGCCGGGGAGCTGTTTTTT. It is translated as CASSYGRGLKAGELFF.

The chain links TRBV11-3 to TRBJ1-5, with D tentatively TRBD1 (5 bases). Germline-derived CDR1 and CDR2 are SGHNT and YENEEA. This CDR3 has 15 amino acids. Trimming removed 6 bases from V and 0 bases from J, with 12 bases in between. CDR3 residues: CASRQGRDSNQPQHF. CDR3 in DNA: TGTGCCAGCAGGCAGGGCAGGGATAGCAATCAGCCCCAGCATTTT.

The J gene is TRBJ1-5, the V gene TRBV21-1; the table's D call, TRBD1, has no DNA check behind it. TRBV21-1 is reported as a pseudogene. This CDR3 comprises 14 residues. The CDR3 sequence is CARDRDYSNQPQHF. Here the CDR3 DNA reads TGTGCCAGAGACAGGGATTATAGCAATCAGCCCCAGCATTTT.

V usage is TRBV7-9 and J usage is TRBJ2-7; D is unresolved. CDR1 is SEHNR and CDR2 is FQNEAQ in the germline V gene (reference sequence). The CDR3 covers 14 residues. Trimming took 3 bases from V and 0 from J, leaving 9 bases between them. DNA for the CDR3: TGTGCCAGCAGCTTGAACACCTTCTCCTACGAGCAGTACTTC. This codes for CASSLNTFSYEQYF. The full variable domain, its missing parts supplied by reference TRBV7-9 and TRBJ2-7, is DTGVSQNPRHKITKRGQNVTFRCDPISEHNRLYWYRQTLGQGPEFLTYFQNEAQLEKSRLLSDRFSAERPKGSFSTLEIQRTEQGDSAMYLCASSLNTFSYEQYFGPGTRLTVT.

The J gene is TRBJ2-5, the V gene TRBV5-1; TRBD1 is a possible D gene (5 bases). From germline, CDR1 is SGHRS and CDR2 YFSETQ. Trimming took off 6 bases at V and 2 bases at J, with 17 bases between the two ends. The CDR3 extends over 15 amino acids. CDR3 DNA sequence: TGCGCCAGCACCAGAGGACAAGCTTTACAAGAGACCCAGTACTTC. It translates to CASTRGQALQETQYF.